This TCR beta chain came from a study of T cell repertoires in cytomegalovirus infection. V was clipped by 4 bases and J by 2 bases, with 18 bases between them. The CDR3 length is 17 residues. Germline CDR1 SGHDN, CDR2 FVKESK. This clonotype qualifies as medium-sized. TCRdb fed the reads into MiXCR, producing one record per CDR3 protein. The sample records approximately 190,000 distinct CDR3 sequences, about a tenth being singletons. Sequencing used PBMCs. This clonotype was obtained from a human donor in good health (CMV status not recorded). Some clones in this sample may be carry-over from other donors' samples. The chain couples TRBV14 to TRBJ2-1; D perhaps matches TRBD2 (5 bases). CDR3 coding DNA: TGTGCCAGCAGCCCCCATGGGGTAGCGACCGCCTACAATGAGCAGTTCTTC. Protein product: CASSPHGVATAYNEQFF.